This T cell receptor (beta chain) was sequenced in a study of technical replicates of blood from several donors. Here immunoSEQ multiplex PCR was the method, and the copy in TCRdb shows in-frame clones only, minus some. This sample has some 93,000 clones, with around 96% found just once. The V end lost 0 bases, the J end lost 4 bases, and 17 bases lay between the germline ends. The CDR3 spans 17 residues. The V gene's germline CDR1 is SGDLS and CDR2 YYNGEE. This sequence joins TRBV9 and TRBJ2-1; weak D call: TRBD2 (7 bases). Sample: T cells isolated from PBMCs. The TCR originated in a human donor in good health. The CDR3 spells CASSVEGEGSNYNEQFF. CDR3 sequence (DNA): TGTGCCAGCAGCGTAGAGGGGGAGGGCTCGAATTACAATGAGCAGTTCTTC. The entire variable domain, with the rest obtained from reference TRBV9 and TRBJ2-1, is as follows: DSGVTQTPKHLITATGQRVTLRCSPRSGDLSVYWYQQSLDQGLQFLIQYYNGEERAKGNILERFSAQQFPDLHSELNLSSLELGDSALYFCASSVEGEGSNYNEQFFGPGTRLTVL.